This TCR beta chain stems from a study of T cells after yellow fever vaccination. Study-wide results and limits: Clonotype sharing between CD4 and CD8 compartments was small. Subsequent booster samples again held most clones from primary vaccination (96% CD4, roughly 90% CD8). Sorted repertoires could include abundant contaminating clonotypes from bulk cells. Peak timing came faster in the weaker secondary response, day 5 versus 15.

TCRdb processed the 5' RACE reads anew with MiXCR; each CDR3 protein has one entry. The sample includes about 260,000 distinct CDR3 sequences, about 5% of them seen just once. V lost 4 bases and J 7 bases, leaving 10 bases between the germline ends. Germline lookup yields CDR1 MNHNS and CDR2 SASEGT. This CDR3 has 13 amino acids. This clonotype was seen more than once but under ten times. The antigen is undetermined. The sequenced sample was CD4+ T cells sorted from PBMCs, obtained on the day of the yellow fever booster vaccination. J is TRBJ2-2 and V is TRBV6-1, with D perhaps TRBD1 or TRBD2 (5 bases each). This receptor was obtained from a man between 18 and 35 years old who received the YFV17D yellow fever vaccine. This CDR3 reads CASSAARGGELFF. As DNA, the CDR3 is TGTGCCAGCAGTGCCGCGAGGGGCGGGGAGCTGTTTTTT.